These T cell receptor beta chains were read from a single sample in a study of T cells expressing NK-cell markers. TCRdb reworked the 5' RACE reads into one entry per CDR3 protein, no DNA. This repertoire comprises 250,000 or so distinct CDR3 sequences; its ten largest clones make up about 4.2%. The sequencing input was blood T cells: a sorted CD56 or NKG2C T cell subset, CD4+ or CD8+ T cells, or bulk PBMC T cells (not recorded which). These receptors came from a woman aged 18-69 years in good health. The CDR3 runs from the conserved cysteine through the conserved F or W.

>TRBV20-1|TRBJ2-7
CSASEGQGASYEQYF
>TRBV20-1|TRBJ1-2
CSARTWGTGGNYGYTF
>TRBV20-1|TRBJ1-5
CSARLGNQPQHF
>TRBV7-2|TRBJ2-5
CASSLTGLAGQETQYF
>TRBV5-1|TRBJ2-1
CASSFPGNEQFF
>TRBV2|TRBJ2-2
CASSGAGELFF
>TRBV25-1|TRBJ2-3
CASSGRDTGGKDTQYF
>TRBV20-1|TRBJ1-1
CSAQTGGSEAFF
>TRBV20-1|TRBJ2-3
CSARDWRRDTQYF
>TRBV4-3|TRBJ1-1
CASSHDTRVEAFF
>TRBV11-2|TRBJ2-3
CASSLDLGAVTDTQYF
>TRBV7-2|TRBJ1-2
CASSTAASHGYTF
>TRBV7-2|TRBJ2-3
CASSSLAGGTDTQYF
>TRBV20-1|TRBJ2-3
CSAGGAGGVTDTQYF
>TRBV21-1|TRBJ1-1
CASSKAREAFF
>TRBV5-5|TRBJ1-1
CASSFGAGGMNTEAFF
>TRBV6-1|TRBJ2-7
CASSATRYEQYF
>TRBV29-1|TRBJ1-4
CSIRGGHSNEKLFF
>TRBV5-6|TRBJ1-5
CASSSTGNYQPQHF
>TRBV20-1|TRBJ1-5
CSAPDRNSNQPQHF
>TRBV7-9|TRBJ1-4
CASSLNWGRATNEKLFF
>TRBV4-3|TRBJ1-5
CASSQERNQPQHF
>TRBV20-1|TRBJ2-7
CSARAWRQGAYEQYF
>TRBV20-1|TRBJ1-1
CSVSGRYTEAFF
>TRBV12-3/TRBV12-4|TRBJ2-1
CASSSPGGLAHEQFF
>TRBV5-5|TRBJ2-2
CASSLTRVSYTGELFF
>TRBV20-1|TRBJ2-5
CSARDQVGAGGETQYF
>TRBV29-1|TRBJ2-2
CSVVRSRNGELFF
>TRBV9|TRBJ2-5
CASSSGLAGVGNQETQYF
>TRBV18|TRBJ1-5
CASSPDRGGNQPQHF
>TRBV5-1|TRBJ2-5
CASSFRPMYQETQYF
>TRBV7-2|TRBJ2-1
CASSLGPSSYNEQFF
>TRBV7-9|TRBJ1-2
CASSSRVGQNYGYTF
>TRBV28|TRBJ1-1
CASRKNTEAFF
>TRBV5-5|TRBJ1-4
CASSRGAATNEKLFF